The present TCR beta chain was sequenced within a study of radiation and T cells in renal cell carcinoma. This CDR3 is built from 14 residues. Germline CDR1 is LNHDA and CDR2 is SQIVND (reference sequence). V was pared by 5 bases and J by 1 base, with 11 bases between. Time point meaning: baseline pretreatment blood. Treatment specified: 15 Gy SBRT to primary tumor, nephrectomy 4 weeks later. The repertoire was sequenced with immunoSEQ multiplex PCR; TCRdb's copy has only in-frame clones and lacks some. The sample lists roughly 130,000 clones, more than 70% occurring once. The chain is built from TRBV19 and TRBJ1-1; D might be TRBD1 (5 bases). This sample comprised blood, obtained from a patient whose treatment included radiotherapy and nephrectomy. The clonotype was recovered from a woman aged 45-65 years with renal cell carcinoma. The CDR3 nucleotides are TGTGCCAGTAGTTTTCCCCAGGGGAACACTGAAGCTTTCTTT. This codes for CASSFPQGNTEAFF.